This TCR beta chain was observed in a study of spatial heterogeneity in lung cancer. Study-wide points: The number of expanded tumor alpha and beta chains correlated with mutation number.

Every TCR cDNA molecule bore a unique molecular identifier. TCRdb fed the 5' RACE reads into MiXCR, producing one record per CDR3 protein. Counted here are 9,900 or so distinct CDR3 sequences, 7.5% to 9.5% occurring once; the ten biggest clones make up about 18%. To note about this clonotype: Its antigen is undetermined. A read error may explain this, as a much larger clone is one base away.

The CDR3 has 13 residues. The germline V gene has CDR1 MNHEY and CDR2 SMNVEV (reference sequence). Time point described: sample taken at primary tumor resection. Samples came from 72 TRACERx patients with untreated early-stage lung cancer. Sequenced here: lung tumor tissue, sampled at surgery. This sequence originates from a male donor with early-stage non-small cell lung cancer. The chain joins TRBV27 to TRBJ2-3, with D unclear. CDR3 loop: CASSSLLTVTQYF. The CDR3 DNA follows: TGTGCCAGCAGTTCCCTACTCACAGTTACGCAGTATTTT.